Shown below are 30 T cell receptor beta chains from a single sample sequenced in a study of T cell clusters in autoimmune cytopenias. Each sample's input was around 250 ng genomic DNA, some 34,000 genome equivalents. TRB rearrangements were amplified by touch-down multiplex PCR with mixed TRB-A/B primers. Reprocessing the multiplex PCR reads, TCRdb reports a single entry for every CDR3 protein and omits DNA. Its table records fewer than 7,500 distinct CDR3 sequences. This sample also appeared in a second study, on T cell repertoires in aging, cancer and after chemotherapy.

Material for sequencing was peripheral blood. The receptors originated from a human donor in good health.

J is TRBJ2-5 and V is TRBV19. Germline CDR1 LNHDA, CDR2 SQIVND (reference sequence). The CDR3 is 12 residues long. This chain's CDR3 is CASSSRQETQYF.

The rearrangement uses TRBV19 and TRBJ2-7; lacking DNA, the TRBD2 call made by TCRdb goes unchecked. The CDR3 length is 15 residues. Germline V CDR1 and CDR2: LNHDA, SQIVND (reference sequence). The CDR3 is CASSTPTSGRYEQYF. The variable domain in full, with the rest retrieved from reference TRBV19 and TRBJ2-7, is DGGITQSPKYLFRKEGQNVTLSCEQNLNHDAMYWYRQDPGQGLRLIYYSQIVNDFQKGDIAEGYSVSREKKESFPLTVTSAQKNPTAFYLCASSTPTSGRYEQYFGPGTRLTVT.

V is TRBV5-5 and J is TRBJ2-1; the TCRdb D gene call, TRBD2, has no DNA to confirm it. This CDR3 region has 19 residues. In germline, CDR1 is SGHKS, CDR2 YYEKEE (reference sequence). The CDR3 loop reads CASSLVSAGALSSYNEQFF.

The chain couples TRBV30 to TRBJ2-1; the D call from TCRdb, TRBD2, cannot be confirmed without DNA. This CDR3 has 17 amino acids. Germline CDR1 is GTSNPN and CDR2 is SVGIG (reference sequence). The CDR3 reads CAWSPPGLAGGPYEQFF. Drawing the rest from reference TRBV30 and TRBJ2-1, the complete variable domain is SQTIHQWPATLVQPVGSPLSLECTVEGTSNPNLYWYRQAAGRGLQLLFYSVGIGQISSEVPQNLSASRPQDRQFILSSKKLLLSDSGFYLCAWSPPGLAGGPYEQFFGPGTRLTVL.

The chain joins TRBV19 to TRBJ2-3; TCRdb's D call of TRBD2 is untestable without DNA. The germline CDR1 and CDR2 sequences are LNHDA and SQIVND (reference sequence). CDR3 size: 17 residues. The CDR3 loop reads CASSIDQGLAGADTQYF.

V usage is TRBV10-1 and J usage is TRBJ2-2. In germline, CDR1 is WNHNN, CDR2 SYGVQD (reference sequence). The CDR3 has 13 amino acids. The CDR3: CASSDVTSGELFF.

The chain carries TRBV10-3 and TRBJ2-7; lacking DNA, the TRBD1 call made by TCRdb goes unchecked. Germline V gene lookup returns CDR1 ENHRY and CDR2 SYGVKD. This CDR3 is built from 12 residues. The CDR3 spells CAISRTDYEQYF.

The chain's CDR3 is CASSNSGLAYPRFF. The chain employs TRBV7-6 and TRBJ2-1; TCRdb outputs TRBD2, but without DNA this stays unchecked. CDR1 is SGHVS, CDR2 FNYEAQ, per germline. The CDR3 length is 14 residues. Variable domain in full (rest from reference TRBV7-6 and TRBJ2-1): GAGVSQSPRYKVTKRGQDVALRCDPISGHVSLYWYRQALGQGPEFLTYFNYEAQQDKSGLPNDRFSAERPEGSISTLTIQRTEQRDSAMYRCASSNSGLAYPRFFGPGTRLTVL.

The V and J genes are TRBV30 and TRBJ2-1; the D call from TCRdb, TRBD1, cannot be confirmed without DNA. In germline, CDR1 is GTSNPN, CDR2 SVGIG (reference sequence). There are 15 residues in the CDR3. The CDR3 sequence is CAWTPLRGATETQFF. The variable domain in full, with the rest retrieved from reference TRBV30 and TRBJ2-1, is SQTIHQWPATLVQPVGSPLSLECTVEGTSNPNLYWYRQAAGRGLQLLFYSVGIGQISSEVPQNLSASRPQDRQFILSSKKLLLSDSGFYLCAWTPLRGATETQFFGPGTRLTVL.

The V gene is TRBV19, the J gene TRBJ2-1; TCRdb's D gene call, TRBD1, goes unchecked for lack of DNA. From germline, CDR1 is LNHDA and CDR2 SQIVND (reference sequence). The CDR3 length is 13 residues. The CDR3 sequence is CASSIQGGGEQFF.

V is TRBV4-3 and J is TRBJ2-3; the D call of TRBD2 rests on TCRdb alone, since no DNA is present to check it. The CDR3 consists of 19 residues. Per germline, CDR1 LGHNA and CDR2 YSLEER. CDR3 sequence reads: CASSQAGTSGPYPTDTQYF.

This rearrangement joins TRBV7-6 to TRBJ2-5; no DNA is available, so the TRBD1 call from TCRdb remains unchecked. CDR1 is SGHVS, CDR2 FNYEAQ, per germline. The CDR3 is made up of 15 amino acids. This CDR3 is CASSANMGAQETQYF. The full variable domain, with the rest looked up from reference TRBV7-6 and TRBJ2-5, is GAGVSQSPRYKVTKRGQDVALRCDPISGHVSLYWYRQALGQGPEFLTYFNYEAQQDKSGLPNDRFSAERPEGSISTLTIQRTEQRDSAMYRCASSANMGAQETQYFGPGTRLLVL.

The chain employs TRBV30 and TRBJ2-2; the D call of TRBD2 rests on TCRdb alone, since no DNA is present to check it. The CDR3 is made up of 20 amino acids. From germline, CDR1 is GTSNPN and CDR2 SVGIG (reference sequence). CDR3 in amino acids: CAWRFPLPGTSGRAPGELFF. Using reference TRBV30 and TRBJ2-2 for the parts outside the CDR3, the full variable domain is SQTIHQWPATLVQPVGSPLSLECTVEGTSNPNLYWYRQAAGRGLQLLFYSVGIGQISSEVPQNLSASRPQDRQFILSSKKLLLSDSGFYLCAWRFPLPGTSGRAPGELFFGEGSRLTVL.

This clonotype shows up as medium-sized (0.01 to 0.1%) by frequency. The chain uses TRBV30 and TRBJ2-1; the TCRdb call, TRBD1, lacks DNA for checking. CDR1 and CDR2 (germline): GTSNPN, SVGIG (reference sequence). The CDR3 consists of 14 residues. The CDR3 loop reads CAWRSPLGRNEQFF.

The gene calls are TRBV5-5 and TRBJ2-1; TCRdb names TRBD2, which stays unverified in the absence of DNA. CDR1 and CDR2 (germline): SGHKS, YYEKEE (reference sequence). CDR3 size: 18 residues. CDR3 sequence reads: CASSLQLAGGSVDNEQFF.

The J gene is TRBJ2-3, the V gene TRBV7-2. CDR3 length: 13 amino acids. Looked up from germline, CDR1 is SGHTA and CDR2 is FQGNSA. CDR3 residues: CASSFLSRDTQYF.

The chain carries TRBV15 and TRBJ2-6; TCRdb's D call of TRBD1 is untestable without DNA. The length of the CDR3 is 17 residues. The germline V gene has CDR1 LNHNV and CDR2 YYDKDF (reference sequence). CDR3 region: CAPTTTGTLSGANVLTF.

The CDR3 spells CASSSTRAGLILYEQYF. V is TRBV13 and J is TRBJ2-7; TCRdb indicates TRBD2, and absent DNA this call remains unverified. This CDR3 region has 17 residues. Looked up from germline, CDR1 is PRHDT and CDR2 is FYEKMQ (reference sequence). Full variable domain (remainder filled in from reference TRBV13 and TRBJ2-7): AAGVIQSPRHLIKEKRETATLKCYPIPRHDTVYWYQQGPGQDPQFLISFYEKMQSDKGSIPDRFSAQQFSDYHSELNMSSLELGDSALYFCASSSTRAGLILYEQYFGPGTRLTVT.

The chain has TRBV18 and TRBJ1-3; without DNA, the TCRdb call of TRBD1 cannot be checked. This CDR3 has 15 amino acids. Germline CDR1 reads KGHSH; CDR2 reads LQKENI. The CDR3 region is CASSAGTGSGNTIYF.

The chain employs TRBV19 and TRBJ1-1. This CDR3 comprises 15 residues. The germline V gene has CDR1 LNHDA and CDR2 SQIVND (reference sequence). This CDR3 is CASTFEGRVNTEAFF. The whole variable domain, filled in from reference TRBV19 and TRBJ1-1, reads DGGITQSPKYLFRKEGQNVTLSCEQNLNHDAMYWYRQDPGQGLRLIYYSQIVNDFQKGDIAEGYSVSREKKESFPLTVTSAQKNPTAFYLCASTFEGRVNTEAFFGQGTRLTVV.

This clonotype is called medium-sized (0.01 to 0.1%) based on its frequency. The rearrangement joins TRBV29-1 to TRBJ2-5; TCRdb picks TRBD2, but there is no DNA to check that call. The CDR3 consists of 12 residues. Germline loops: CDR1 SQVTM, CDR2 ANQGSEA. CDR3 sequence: CSVGASGETQYF.

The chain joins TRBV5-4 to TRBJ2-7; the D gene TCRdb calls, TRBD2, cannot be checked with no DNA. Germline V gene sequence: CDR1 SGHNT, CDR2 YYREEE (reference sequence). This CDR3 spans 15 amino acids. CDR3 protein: CASSSRLAGSYEQYF.

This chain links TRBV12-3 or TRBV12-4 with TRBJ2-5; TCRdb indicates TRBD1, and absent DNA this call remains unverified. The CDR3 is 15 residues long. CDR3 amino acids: CASSPPGQGTETQYF.

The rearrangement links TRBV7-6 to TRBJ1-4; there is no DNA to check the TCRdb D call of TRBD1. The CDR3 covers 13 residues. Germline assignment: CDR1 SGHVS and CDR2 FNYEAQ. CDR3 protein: CASSARQGEKLFF.

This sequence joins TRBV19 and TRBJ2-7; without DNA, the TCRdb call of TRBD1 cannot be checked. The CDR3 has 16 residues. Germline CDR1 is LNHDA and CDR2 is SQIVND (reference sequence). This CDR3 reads CASSISTGTGSYEQYF.

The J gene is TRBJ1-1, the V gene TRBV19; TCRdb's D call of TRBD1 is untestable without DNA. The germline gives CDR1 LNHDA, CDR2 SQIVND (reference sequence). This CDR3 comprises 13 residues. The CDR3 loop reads CASSMGPLAGAFF.

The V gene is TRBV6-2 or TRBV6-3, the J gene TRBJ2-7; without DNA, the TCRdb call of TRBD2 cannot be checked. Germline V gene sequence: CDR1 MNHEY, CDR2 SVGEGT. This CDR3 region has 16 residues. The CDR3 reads CASSRHGASDPYEQYF.

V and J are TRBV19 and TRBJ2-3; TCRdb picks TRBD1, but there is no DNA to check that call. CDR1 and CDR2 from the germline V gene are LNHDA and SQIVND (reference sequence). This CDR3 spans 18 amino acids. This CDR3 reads CASSTRDQGPPGTDTQYF. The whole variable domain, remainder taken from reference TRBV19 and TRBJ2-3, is DGGITQSPKYLFRKEGQNVTLSCEQNLNHDAMYWYRQDPGQGLRLIYYSQIVNDFQKGDIAEGYSVSREKKESFPLTVTSAQKNPTAFYLCASSTRDQGPPGTDTQYFGPGTRLTVL.

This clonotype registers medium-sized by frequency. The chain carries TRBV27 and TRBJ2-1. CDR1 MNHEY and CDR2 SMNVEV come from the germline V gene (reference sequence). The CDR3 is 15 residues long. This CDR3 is CASSLGTDLYNEQFF.

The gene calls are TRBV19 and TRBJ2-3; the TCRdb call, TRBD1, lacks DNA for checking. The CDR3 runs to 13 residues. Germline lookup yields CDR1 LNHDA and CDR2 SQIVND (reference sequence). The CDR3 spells CASSTRQRDTQYF. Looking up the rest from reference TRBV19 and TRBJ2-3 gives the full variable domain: DGGITQSPKYLFRKEGQNVTLSCEQNLNHDAMYWYRQDPGQGLRLIYYSQIVNDFQKGDIAEGYSVSREKKESFPLTVTSAQKNPTAFYLCASSTRQRDTQYFGPGTRLTVL.